The 24 T cell receptor beta chains presented below share a single source sample, sequenced in a study of cytomegalovirus exposure and HLA in healthy donors. It was with 60 Vbeta and 13 Jbeta primers that the PCR ran. Clones were sequenced by immunoSEQ multiplex PCR, and TCRdb holds only the in-frame ones, with some missing. The sample records 130,000 or so clones, more than 75% being singletons. Source material: PBMCs. The receptors shown here come from a woman in her 30s in good health and CMV-seronegative.

The chain recombines TRBV7-9 with TRBJ1-5; tentatively, D is TRBD1 (5 bases). The CDR3 runs to 16 residues. The germline CDR1 and CDR2 sequences are SEHNR and FQNEAQ (reference sequence). V lost 0 bases and J 5 bases, leaving 14 bases between the germline ends. The CDR3, as DNA: TGTGCCAGCAGCTTAGCAGGGGTCAAATCCCATCAGCCCCAGCATTTT. Translating gives CASSLAGVKSHQPQHF.

The chain combines TRBV25-1 with TRBJ2-1, with D possibly being TRBD2 (8 bases). This CDR3 comprises 15 residues. The V gene's germline CDR1 is MGHDK and CDR2 SYGVNS. V lost 4 bases and J lost 15, with 25 bases in between. The CDR3 DNA sequence: TGTGCCAGCAGTGTCCGAAGAGACAGGGACCGGGGGGGGTTCTTC. It yields the protein CASSVRRDRDRGGFF.

The J gene is TRBJ2-3, the V gene TRBV5-1; D may be TRBD2 (6 bases). V shed 4 bases and J shed 0 bases, with 15 bases lying between them. Germline V gene lookup returns CDR1 SGHRS and CDR2 YFSETQ. The CDR3 is 16 amino acids. The CDR3 sequence is CASSGPLGGSTDTQYF. CDR3 nucleotide sequence: TGCGCCAGCAGCGGGCCCCTCGGGGGTAGCACAGATACGCAGTATTTT. Drawing the rest from reference TRBV5-1 and TRBJ2-3, the complete variable domain is KAGVTQTPRYLIKTRGQQVTLSCSPISGHRSVSWYQQTPGQGLQFLFEYFSETQRNKGNFPGRFSGRQFSNSRSEMNVSTLELGDSALYLCASSGPLGGSTDTQYFGPGTRLTVL.

The V and J genes are TRBV28 and TRBJ2-7, with D possibly matching TRBD2 (5 bases). The CDR3 is 15 residues long. Germline V CDR1 and CDR2: MDHEN, SYDVKM. With 4 bases removed from V and 2 bases from J, the gap between germline ends came to 15 bases. CDR3 DNA: TGTGCCAGCAGTTCGGAGACCGGGAATCCCTACGAGCAGTACTTC. Protein product: CASSSETGNPYEQYF.

This clone was counted only a few times. The chain is built from TRBV5-5 and TRBJ2-7; 11 positions agree with TRBD2. This CDR3 comprises 13 residues. CDR1 and CDR2 from the germline V gene are SGHKS and YYEKEE (reference sequence). CDR3 sequence (DNA): TGTGCCAGCAGCTTGCCCCACACTCCGGGACTAGCGGTA. It encodes CASSLPHTPGLAV.

This clone was recorded a few times. The V gene is TRBV28, the J gene TRBJ1-6, with 10 nucleotides matching TRBD1. The J segment lost 0 bases and the V segment lost 4 bases, leaving 9 bases of the junction unmatched. This CDR3 contains 19 residues. CDR1 MDHEN and CDR2 SYDVKM come from the germline V gene. The CDR3 bases are TGTGCCAGCAGTTCCCCGGGACAGGGGATAAGCTCCTATAATTCACCCCTCCACTTT. Translated, it gives CASSSPGQGISSYNSPLHF.

The gene calls are TRBV4-2 and TRBJ2-6, with D hard to call. CDR1 is LGHNA, CDR2 YNFKEQ, per germline. CDR3 length equals 19 residues. Trimming cost V 0 bases and J 0 bases, with 15 bases left between them. Written as DNA, the CDR3 is TGTGCCAGCAGCCAAGAGGCGGTCGGTGCTTACTCTGGGGCCAACGTCCTGACTTTC. Encoded protein: CASSQEAVGAYSGANVLTF.

The CDR3 is CASSPGQGNLQETQYF. The CDR3 nucleotides read TGTGCCAGTAGTCCAGGACAGGGGAACCTCCAAGAGACCCAGTACTTC. The gene calls are TRBV19 and TRBJ2-5; 9 positions match TRBD1. V trimming: 5 bases; J trimming: 1 base; junction bases outside the gene matches: 8. This CDR3 is built from 16 residues. CDR1 is LNHDA and CDR2 is SQIVND in the germline V gene (reference sequence).

V usage is TRBV5-6 and J usage is TRBJ2-5; 7 bases are shared with TRBD1. Looked up from germline, CDR1 is SGHDT and CDR2 is YYEEEE. The CDR3 is 14 residues long. Trimming cost V 3 bases and J 7 bases; bases outside gene matches: 9. CDR3 in DNA: TGTGCCAGCAGCTCGACAGGGTGGCCCGGGACCCAGTACTTC. Encoded protein: CASSSTGWPGTQYF.

In this sample, this clone turned up a few times. This chain connects TRBV4-1 to TRBJ1-5, with no clear D. Trimming stripped 1 base from V and 0 bases from J, with 4 bases between. The CDR3 has 14 amino acids. The germline V gene encodes CDR1 MGHRA and CDR2 YSYEKL. DNA for the CDR3: TGCGCCAGCAGCCAAGTCCATAGCAATCAGCCCCAGCATTTT. Translated, it gives CASSQVHSNQPQHF.

This rearrangement joins TRBV4-1 to TRBJ2-7; D unresolved. Germline values: CDR1 MGHRA, CDR2 YSYEKL. V lost 5 bases to trimming and J lost 6 bases, with 17 bases between them. This CDR3 region has 14 residues. Here the CDR3 reads CASSTSFLVGEQYF. DNA for the CDR3: TGCGCCAGCAGCACTTCTTTCCTAGTGGGCGAGCAGTACTTC.

This clone was counted once. The chain recombines TRBV5-1 with TRBJ2-1, with 7 bases lining up with TRBD2. CDR1 SGHRS and CDR2 YFSETQ come from the germline V gene. The trim removed 4 bases at V and 9 bases at J, leaving 7 bases unmatched. The CDR3 consists of 13 residues. The CDR3: CASSPGGFGEQFF. CDR3 in DNA: TGCGCCAGCAGCCCGGGGGGTTTCGGTGAGCAGTTCTTC.

This rearrangement joins TRBV18 to TRBJ1-2; 7 nucleotides match TRBD1. Per the germline V gene, CDR1 is KGHSH and CDR2 is LQKENI. Germline trimming cut 3 bases from V and 3 bases from J; bases unmatched to any gene: 10. The CDR3 contains 16 residues. The CDR3 region has the DNA TGTGCCAGCTCACCGAAGGGACAGTGGATCGACTATGGCTACACCTTC. Amino acid sequence: CASSPKGQWIDYGYTF. The complete variable domain, with remaining parts taken from reference TRBV18 and TRBJ1-2, reads NAGVMQNPRHLVRRRGQEARLRCSPMKGHSHVYWYRQLPEEGLKFMVYLQKENIIDESGMPKERFSAEFPKEGPSILRIQQVVRGDSAAYFCASSPKGQWIDYGYTFGSGTRLTVV.

J is TRBJ2-3 and V is TRBV27; 13 nucleotides match TRBD2. This CDR3 has 16 residues. V shed 5 bases and J 3 bases; nucleotides not matched to a gene: 5. The germline V gene encodes CDR1 MNHEY and CDR2 SMNVEV (reference sequence). The CDR3 is CASSPRTSGSTDTQYF. Written as DNA, the CDR3 is TGTGCCAGCAGTCCGAGGACTAGCGGGAGTACAGATACGCAGTATTTT.

A note on this clone: Other DNA sequences in the same sample also yield this CDR3. This chain links TRBV9 with TRBJ1-1; the D gene is possibly TRBD1 (6 bases). The ends were cut back, 3 bases at V and 1 base at J, with 22 bases in the middle. The CDR3 extends over 18 amino acids. Germline V gene lookup returns CDR1 SGDLS and CDR2 YYNGEE. CDR3 nucleotides: TGTGCCAGCAGCGCGCCCCCGCCTCGCAGGGGAAAGAACACTGAAGCTTTCTTT. Translating it yields CASSAPPPRRGKNTEAFF. The variable domain in full, with the rest retrieved from reference TRBV9 and TRBJ1-1, is DSGVTQTPKHLITATGQRVTLRCSPRSGDLSVYWYQQSLDQGLQFLIQYYNGEERAKGNILERFSAQQFPDLHSELNLSSLELGDSALYFCASSAPPPRRGKNTEAFFGQGTRLTVV.

This clone has a handful of counts. The chain has TRBV4-3 and TRBJ2-5, with TRBD1 matching over 9 bases. The CDR3 extends over 15 amino acids. In germline, CDR1 is LGHNA, CDR2 YSLEER. V lost 1 base and J lost 5; bases outside the gene matches: 5. CDR3 sequence: CASSQGQGVVETQYF. The CDR3 DNA is TGCGCCAGCAGCCAAGGACAGGGGGTAGTGGAGACCCAGTACTTC.

The gene calls are TRBV9 and TRBJ2-1, with a possible D match to TRBD1 (7 bases). The CDR3 covers 16 residues. Trimming cost V 0 bases and J 4 bases, with 14 bases left between them. Looked up from germline, CDR1 is SGDLS and CDR2 is YYNGEE. The CDR3 bases are TGTGCCAGCAGCGTAGTTGCTGCAGGGGGGTACAATGAGCAGTTCTTC. Protein product: CASSVVAAGGYNEQFF.

The chain joins TRBV12-2 to TRBJ1-4. TRBV12-2 is designated a pseudogene. The CDR3 sequence is 13 residues long. The CDR3 sequence is CAALLSPWEKLFF. The CDR3 DNA reads TGTGCAGCACTATTAAGCCCGTGGGAAAAACTGTTTTTT.

The chain carries TRBV6-6 and TRBJ2-2; a weak D match, TRBD2 (7 bases). CDR1 and CDR2 (germline): MNHNY, SVGAGI (reference sequence). The germline V and J ends were trimmed by 1 base and 3 bases, with 12 bases remaining between them. CDR3 size: 16 residues. CDR3 in amino acids: CASSYLRGGDTGELFF. DNA of the CDR3: TGTGCCAGCAGTTACTTGAGGGGGGGGGACACCGGGGAGCTGTTTTTT.

With regard to this clone: Other DNA sequences in this sample translate to the same CDR3. CDR3 sequence: CASSDSSRGTEAFF. The CDR3 DNA follows: TGTGCCAGCAGTGACTCGAGTCGTGGCACTGAAGCTTTCTTT. V and J are TRBV6-4 and TRBJ1-1; D is ambiguous. Germline values: CDR1 MRHNA, CDR2 SNTAGT. The CDR3 is 14 residues long. With 0 bases removed from V and 4 bases from J, the gap between germline ends came to 9 bases.

The V and J genes are TRBV27 and TRBJ2-3; TRBD2 agrees at 7 bases. V shed 4 bases and J 0 bases; nucleotides not matched to a gene: 4. From germline, CDR1 is MNHEY and CDR2 SMNVEV (reference sequence). The CDR3 runs to 15 residues. The CDR3 nucleotides are TGTGCCAGCAGTTGGGCTAGCGGTAGCACAGATACGCAGTATTTT. This translates into CASSWASGSTDTQYF.

The chain employs TRBV9 and TRBJ1-2; D gene ambiguous. The germline V gene encodes CDR1 SGDLS and CDR2 YYNGEE. Trimming shortened V by 0 bases and J by 4 bases, and 13 bases separated the two germline ends. The CDR3 is 15 residues long. The CDR3 sequence: CASSVVPGVGYGYTF. CDR3 in DNA: TGTGCCAGCAGCGTAGTACCCGGGGTCGGCTATGGCTACACCTTC.

In this sample, this clone turned up a few times. V usage is TRBV7-3 and J usage is TRBJ2-6, with 8 bases lining up with TRBD2. Germline lookup yields CDR1 SGHTA and CDR2 FQGTGA. The CDR3 runs to 17 residues. With 2 bases clipped from V and 4 bases from J, the junction kept 7 bases outside the gene matches. CDR3 coding DNA: TGTGCCAGCAGCTTAGTGGGCGGGGGGCTAGGGGCCAACGTCCTGACTTTC. This translates into CASSLVGGGLGANVLTF.

CDR3 residues: CASSQGDWDSQEETQYF. As DNA, the CDR3 is TGTGCCAGCAGCCAAGGGGATTGGGACAGCCAAGAAGAGACCCAGTACTTC. The V gene is TRBV4-2, the J gene TRBJ2-5; 7 nucleotides agree with TRBD1. CDR1 and CDR2 from the germline V gene are LGHNA and YNFKEQ. This CDR3 region has 17 residues. The V gene end was trimmed by 1 base and the J gene end by 3 bases; junction bases not matched to a gene: 11.